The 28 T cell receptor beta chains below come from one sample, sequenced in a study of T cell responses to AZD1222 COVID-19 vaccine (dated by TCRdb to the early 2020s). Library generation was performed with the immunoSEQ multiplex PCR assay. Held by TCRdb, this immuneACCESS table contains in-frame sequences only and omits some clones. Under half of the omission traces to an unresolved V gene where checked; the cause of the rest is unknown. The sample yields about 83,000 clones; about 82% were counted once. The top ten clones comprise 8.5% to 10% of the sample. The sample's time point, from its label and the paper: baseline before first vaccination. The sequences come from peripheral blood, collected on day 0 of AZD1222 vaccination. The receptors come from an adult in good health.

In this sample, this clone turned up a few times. The CDR3 DNA reads as TGTGCCAGCAGCGTAGGTGGGGGGCCTAATGAAAAACTGTTTTTT. This codes for CASSVGGGPNEKLFF. The chain carries TRBV9 and TRBJ1-4; D possibly corresponds to TRBD1 (6 bases). Germline CDR1 and CDR2: SGDLS and YYNGEE. This CDR3 is 15 amino acids long. Trimming cost V 0 bases and J 3 bases, with 9 bases left between them.

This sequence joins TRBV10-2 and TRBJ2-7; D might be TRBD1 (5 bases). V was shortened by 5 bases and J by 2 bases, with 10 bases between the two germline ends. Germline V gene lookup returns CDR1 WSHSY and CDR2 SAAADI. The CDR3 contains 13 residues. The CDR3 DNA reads TGCGCCAGCAGTCGGCAGGGCCCCTACGAGCAGTACTTC. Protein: CASSRQGPYEQYF.

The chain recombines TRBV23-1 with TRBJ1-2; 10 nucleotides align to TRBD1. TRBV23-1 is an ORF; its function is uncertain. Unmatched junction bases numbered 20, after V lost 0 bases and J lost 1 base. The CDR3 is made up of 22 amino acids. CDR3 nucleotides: TGCGCCAGCAGTCAATCGGATTCTACCGCCGACAGGGGGCCTATTCTTAACTATGGCTACACCTTC. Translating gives CASSQSDSTADRGPILNYGYTF.

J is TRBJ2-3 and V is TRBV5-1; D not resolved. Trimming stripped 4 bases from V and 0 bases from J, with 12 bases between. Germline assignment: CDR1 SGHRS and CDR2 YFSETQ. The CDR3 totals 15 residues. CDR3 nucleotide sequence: TGCGCCAGCAGCCCGGAACCCCTTAGCACAGATACGCAGTATTTT. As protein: CASSPEPLSTDTQYF.

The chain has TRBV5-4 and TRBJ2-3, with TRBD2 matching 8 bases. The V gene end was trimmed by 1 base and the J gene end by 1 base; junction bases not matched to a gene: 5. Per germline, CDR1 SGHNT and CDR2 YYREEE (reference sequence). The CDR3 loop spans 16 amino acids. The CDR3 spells CASSLSGGAGTDTQYF. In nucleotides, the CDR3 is TGTGCCAGCAGCTTGTCCGGGGGGGCCGGCACAGATACGCAGTATTTT.

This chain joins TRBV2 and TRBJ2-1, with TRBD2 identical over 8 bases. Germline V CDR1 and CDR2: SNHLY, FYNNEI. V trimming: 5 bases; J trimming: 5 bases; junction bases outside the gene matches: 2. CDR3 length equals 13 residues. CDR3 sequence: CASSTTSDNEQFF. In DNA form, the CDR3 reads TGTGCCAGCAGTACGACTAGCGACAATGAGCAGTTCTTC.

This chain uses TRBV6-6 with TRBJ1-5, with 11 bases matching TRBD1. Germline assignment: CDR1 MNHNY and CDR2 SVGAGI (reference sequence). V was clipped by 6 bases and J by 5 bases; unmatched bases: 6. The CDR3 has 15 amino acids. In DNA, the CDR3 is TGTGCCAGCAGCGGACAGGGGGCATGGGATCAGCCCCAGCATTTT. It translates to CASSGQGAWDQPQHF.

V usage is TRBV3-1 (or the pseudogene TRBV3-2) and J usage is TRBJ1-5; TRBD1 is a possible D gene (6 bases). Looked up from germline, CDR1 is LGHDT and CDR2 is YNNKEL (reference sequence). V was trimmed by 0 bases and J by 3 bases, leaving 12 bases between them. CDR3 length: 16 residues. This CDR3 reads CASSQEGTGINQPQHF. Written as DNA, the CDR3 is TGTGCCAGCAGCCAAGAAGGAACAGGGATCAATCAGCCCCAGCATTTT.

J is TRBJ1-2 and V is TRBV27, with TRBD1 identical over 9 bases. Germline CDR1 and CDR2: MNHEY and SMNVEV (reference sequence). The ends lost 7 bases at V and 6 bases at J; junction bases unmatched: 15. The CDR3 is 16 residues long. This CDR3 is CASTPHPGQGFDGYTF. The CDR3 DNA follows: TGTGCCAGCACCCCCCACCCCGGACAGGGGTTTGATGGCTACACCTTC.

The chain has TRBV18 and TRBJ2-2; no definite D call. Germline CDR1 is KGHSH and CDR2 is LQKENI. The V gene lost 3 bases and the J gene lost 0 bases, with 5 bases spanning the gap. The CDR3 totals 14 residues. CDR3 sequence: CASSPQSNTGELFF. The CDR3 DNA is TGTGCCAGCTCACCTCAGTCGAACACCGGGGAGCTGTTTTTT.

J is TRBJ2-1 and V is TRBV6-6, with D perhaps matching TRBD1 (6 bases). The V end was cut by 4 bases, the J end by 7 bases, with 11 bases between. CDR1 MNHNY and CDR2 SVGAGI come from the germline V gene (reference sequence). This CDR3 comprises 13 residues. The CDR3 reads CASSFGTRNEQFF. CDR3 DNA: TGTGCCAGCAGTTTCGGGACAAGGAATGAGCAGTTCTTC.

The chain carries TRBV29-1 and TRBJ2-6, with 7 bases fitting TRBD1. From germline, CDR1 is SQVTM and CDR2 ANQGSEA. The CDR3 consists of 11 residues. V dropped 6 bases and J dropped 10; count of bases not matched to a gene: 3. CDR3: CSVRDSNVLTF. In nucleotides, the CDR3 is TGCAGCGTCCGGGACAGTAACGTCCTGACTTTC.

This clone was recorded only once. Written as DNA, the CDR3 is TGTGCCAGCAGCCCAAGCTCCTACAATGAGCAGTTCTTC. Translated: CASSPSSYNEQFF. The chain is built from TRBV7-9 and TRBJ2-1; D ambiguous. This CDR3 region has 13 residues. V was trimmed by 5 bases and J by 0 bases, leaving 5 bases between them. CDR1 is SEHNR and CDR2 is FQNEAQ in the germline V gene (reference sequence).

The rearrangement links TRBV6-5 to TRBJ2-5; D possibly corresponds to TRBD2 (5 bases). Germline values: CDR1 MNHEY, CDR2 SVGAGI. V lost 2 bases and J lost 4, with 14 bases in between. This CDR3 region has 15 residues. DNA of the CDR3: TGTGCCAGCAGTTACCGGAGCGGAAAATCAGAGACCCAGTACTTC. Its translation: CASSYRSGKSETQYF.

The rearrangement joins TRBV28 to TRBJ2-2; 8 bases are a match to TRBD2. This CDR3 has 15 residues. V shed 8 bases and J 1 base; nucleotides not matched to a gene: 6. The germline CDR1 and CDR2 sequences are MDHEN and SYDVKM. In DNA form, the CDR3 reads TGTGCCAGCCGCGCAACTAGCGGGAACACCGGGGAGCTGTTTTTT. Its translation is CASRATSGNTGELFF.

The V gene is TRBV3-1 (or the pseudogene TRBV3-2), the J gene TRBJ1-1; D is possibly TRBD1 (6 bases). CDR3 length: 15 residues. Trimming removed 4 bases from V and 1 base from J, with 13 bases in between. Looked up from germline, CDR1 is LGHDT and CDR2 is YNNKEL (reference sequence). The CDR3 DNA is TGTGCCAGCAGCCTGTTAGAGACAGGGAACACTGAAGCTTTCTTT. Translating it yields CASSLLETGNTEAFF.

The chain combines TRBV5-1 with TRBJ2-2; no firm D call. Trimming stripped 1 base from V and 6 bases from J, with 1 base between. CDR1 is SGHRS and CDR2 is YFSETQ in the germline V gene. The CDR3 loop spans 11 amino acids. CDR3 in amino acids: CASSLPGELFF. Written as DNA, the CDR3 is TGCGCCAGCAGCTTGCCCGGGGAGCTGTTTTTT. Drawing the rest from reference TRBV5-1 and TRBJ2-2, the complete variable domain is KAGVTQTPRYLIKTRGQQVTLSCSPISGHRSVSWYQQTPGQGLQFLFEYFSETQRNKGNFPGRFSGRQFSNSRSEMNVSTLELGDSALYLCASSLPGELFFGEGSRLTVL.

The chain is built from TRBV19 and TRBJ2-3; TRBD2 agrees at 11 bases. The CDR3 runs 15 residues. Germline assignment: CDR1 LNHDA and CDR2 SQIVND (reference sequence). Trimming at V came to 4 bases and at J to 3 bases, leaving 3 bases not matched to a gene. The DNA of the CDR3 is TGTGCCAGTAGTAACCCTAGCGGGGGGACAGATACGCAGTATTTT. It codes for CASSNPSGGTDTQYF.

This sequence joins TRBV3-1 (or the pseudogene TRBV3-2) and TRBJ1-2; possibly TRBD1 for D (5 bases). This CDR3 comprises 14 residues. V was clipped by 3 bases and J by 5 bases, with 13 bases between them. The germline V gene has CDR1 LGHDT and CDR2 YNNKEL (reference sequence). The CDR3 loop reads CASSHQGSGYGYTF. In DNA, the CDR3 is TGTGCCAGCAGCCACCAGGGTAGTGGGTATGGCTACACCTTC.

The CDR3 nucleotides read TGTGCCAGCAGTTACGCAGGTCCGGGTGAAAAACTGTTTTTT. It is translated as CASSYAGPGEKLFF. This chain connects TRBV6-5 to TRBJ1-4; no reliable D call. V was clipped by 2 bases and J by 7 bases, with 11 bases between them. CDR1 is MNHEY and CDR2 is SVGAGI in the germline V gene. The CDR3 runs 14 residues.

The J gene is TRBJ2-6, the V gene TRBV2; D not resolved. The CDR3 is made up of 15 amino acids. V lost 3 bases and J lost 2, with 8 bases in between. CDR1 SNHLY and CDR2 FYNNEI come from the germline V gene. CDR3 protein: CASSDWSAGANVLTF. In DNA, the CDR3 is TGTGCCAGCAGTGATTGGAGCGCTGGGGCCAACGTCCTGACTTTC. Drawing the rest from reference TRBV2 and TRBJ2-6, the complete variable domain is EPEVTQTPSHQVTQMGQEVILRCVPISNHLYFYWYRQILGQKVEFLVSFYNNEISEKSEIFDDQFSVERPDGSNFTLKIRSTKLEDSAMYFCASSDWSAGANVLTFGAGSRLTVL.

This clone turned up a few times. CDR3 residues: CASSKSPDVSDTQYF. CDR3 coding DNA: TGTGCCAGCAGTAAGTCCCCGGACGTTTCAGATACGCAGTATTTT. The V call is TRBV2, the J call TRBJ2-3, with D unresolved. Germline CDR1 is SNHLY and CDR2 is FYNNEI. The CDR3 sequence is 15 residues long. With 5 bases removed from V and 4 bases from J, the gap between germline ends came to 16 bases.

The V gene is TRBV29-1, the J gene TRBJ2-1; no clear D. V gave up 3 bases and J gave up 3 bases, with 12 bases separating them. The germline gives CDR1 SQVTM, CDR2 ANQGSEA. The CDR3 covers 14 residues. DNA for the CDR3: TGCAGCGTTGAGGGCCAGGTCCGCTACAATGAGCAGTTCTTC. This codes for CSVEGQVRYNEQFF.

In nucleotides, the CDR3 is TGTGCCAGCAGCACGGACAGGGTATTGTCCTACGAGCAGTACTTC. This translates into CASSTDRVLSYEQYF. V is TRBV7-8 and J is TRBJ2-7; TRBD1 agrees at 8 bases. The CDR3 loop spans 15 amino acids. Germline assignment: CDR1 SGHVS and CDR2 FQNEAQ. V shed 5 bases, J shed 1 base, and the junction held 7 bases outside the gene matches.

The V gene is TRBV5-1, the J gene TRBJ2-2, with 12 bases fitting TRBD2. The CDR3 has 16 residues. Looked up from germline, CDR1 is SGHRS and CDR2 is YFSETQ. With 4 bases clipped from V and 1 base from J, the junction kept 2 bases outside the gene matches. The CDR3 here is CASSKGLAGNTGELFF. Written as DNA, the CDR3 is TGCGCCAGCAGCAAGGGACTAGCGGGGAACACCGGGGAGCTGTTTTTT.

Here the CDR3 DNA reads TGCGCCAGCAGGGATGGACTAGCGGGAGCCGGGGGAAACATTCAGTACTTC. Translating gives CASRDGLAGAGGNIQYF. The chain links TRBV5-1 to TRBJ2-4, with 13 bases matching TRBD2. Trimming cost V 5 bases and J 6 bases; bases outside gene matches: 11. The germline gives CDR1 SGHRS, CDR2 YFSETQ. CDR3 length: 17 amino acids.

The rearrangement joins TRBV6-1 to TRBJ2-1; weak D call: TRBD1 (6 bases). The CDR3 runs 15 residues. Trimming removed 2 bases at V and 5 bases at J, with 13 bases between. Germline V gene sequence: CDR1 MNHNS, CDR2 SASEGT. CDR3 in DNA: TGTGCCAGCAGTGAACAGGGGCAATTAGACAATGAGCAGTTCTTC. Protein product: CASSEQGQLDNEQFF.

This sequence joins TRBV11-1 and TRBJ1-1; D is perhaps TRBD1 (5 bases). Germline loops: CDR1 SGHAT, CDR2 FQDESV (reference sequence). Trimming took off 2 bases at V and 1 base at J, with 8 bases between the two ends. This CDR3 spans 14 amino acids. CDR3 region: CASSLPGGNTEAFF. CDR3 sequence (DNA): TGTGCCAGCAGCTTACCGGGGGGGAACACTGAAGCTTTCTTT.